A single sample gave rise to the 10 T cell receptor beta chains below, sequenced in a study of T cells in women clearing cervical HPV infection. The protocol was immunoSEQ multiplex PCR, while the TCRdb copy is restricted to in-frame clones and leaves out a portion. Here the sample table reports about 48,000 clones. Sequencing was carried out using blood buffy coat. The source is a woman aged 18 to 75 with a cervical HPV16 infection that either progressed to CIN3+ or cleared (not recorded which).

Of note for this clone: The sequence runs out 3 residues before the end of the CDR3; the remainder is reconstructed from the germline J gene. The chain links TRBV20-1 to TRBJ2-1; TRBD2 is a possible D gene (7 bases). V was trimmed by 0 bases and J by 4 bases, leaving 19 bases between them. Germline V gives CDR1 DFQATT, CDR2 SNEGSKA (reference sequence). The CDR3 loop spans 17 amino acids. The CDR3 sequence is CSARESGGAIRYNEQFF. CDR3 DNA, as far as it was read: TGCAGTGCTAGAGAGTCTGGGGGGGCCATACGATACAATGAG.

In regard to this clone: Sequencing ends 3 residues short of the CDR3 end; the germline J gene provides the rest. This rearrangement joins TRBV5-1 to TRBJ2-5; tentatively, D is TRBD2 (6 bases). The CDR3 length is 14 residues. The V gene's germline CDR1 is SGHRS and CDR2 YFSETQ. V was trimmed by 3 bases and J by 5 bases, leaving 14 bases between them. The CDR3 sequence is CASSSVAVWETQYF. The sequenced part of the CDR3 DNA is TGCGCCAGCAGCTCGGTAGCGGTTTGGGAGACC.

Turning to this clone: The CDR3 end is not reached by the read, which stops 3 residues before it; the germline J gene fills it in. This chain joins TRBV7-9 and TRBJ2-1; the match to TRBD2 covers 7 bases. The germline V gene encodes CDR1 SEHNR and CDR2 FQNEAQ (reference sequence). The CDR3 runs to 13 residues. J was trimmed by 8 bases and V by 8 bases; bases with no gene match: 9. This chain's CDR3 is CASRTPGRDEQFF. Partial CDR3 DNA: TGTGCCAGCCGCACGCCGGGGAGGGATGAG.

About this clone: The junction shows a germline mismatch at one end, possibly a read error. The sequenced fragment ends 3 residues before the CDR3 boundary, so the rest is inferred from the germline J gene. The chain has TRBV4-2 and TRBJ2-3, with a tentative D call TRBD2 (5 bases). Germline-derived CDR1 and CDR2 are LGHNA and YNFKEQ. The CDR3 runs 14 residues. The covered CDR3 bases are TGCGCCAGCAGCCAAGTCTCTAGCCCCGATACG. Amino acids: CASSQVSSPDT. The whole CDR3 reads CASSQVSSPDTQYF.

Comment on this clone: The read halts 3 residues ahead of the CDR3 end, with the missing end drawn from the germline J gene. V gene TRBV12-3 or TRBV12-4 combines with J gene TRBJ1-1; 9 positions agree with TRBD1. The V and J ends lost 3 bases and 5 bases, in that order; junction bases with no gene match: 19. This CDR3 is built from 19 residues. The CDR3 DNA, read in part, is TGTGCCAGCAGTTTCTACGTCGCCGGACAGGGGTGGGGTAGTACTGAA. Encoded protein: CASSFYVAGQGWGSTE. The CDR3, in full, reads CASSFYVAGQGWGSTEAFF.

As concerns this clone: Read coverage stops 3 residues before the CDR3 terminus; the germline J gene supplies the remainder. The chain recombines TRBV5-1 with TRBJ2-7; 8 bases map to TRBD2. CDR3 length equals 14 residues. Germline CDR1 reads SGHRS; CDR2 reads YFSETQ. V was pared by 4 bases and J by 0 bases, with 3 bases of the junction left unmatched. This chain's CDR3 is CASSRAGDSYEQYF. The CDR3 DNA, read in part, is TGCGCCAGCAGCAGAGCGGGGGACTCCTACGAG.

A word on this clone: The observed sequence ends 3 residues before the CDR3 terminus, with the missing tail filled in from the germline J gene. This chain links TRBV29-1 with TRBJ2-7; the D gene is possibly TRBD1 (6 bases). V was cut by 7 bases and J by 3 bases, with 10 bases left in between. The CDR3 extends over 11 amino acids. CDR1 and CDR2 from the germline V gene are SQVTM and ANQGSEA. CDR3 DNA (partial): TGCAGCGGCTTCAGGGGCTACGAG. It is translated as CSGFRGYE. The whole CDR3 reads CSGFRGYEQYF.

Regarding this clone: A junction boundary mismatches the germline segment, possibly from a read error. The read falls 3 residues short of the CDR3 end, and the missing part is taken from the germline J gene. The chain employs TRBV4-2 and TRBJ2-5, with TRBD2 matching 8 bases. Germline CDR1 LGHNA, CDR2 YNFKEQ. This CDR3 is built from 18 residues. This CDR3 is CASSQDLGSGTRGETQYF. CDR3 DNA (partial): TGCGCCAGCAGCCAAGATCTCGGTAGCGGGACTAGGGGGGAGACC.

Remarks on this clone: The read ends 3 residues before the CDR3 terminus; that terminus is restored from the germline J gene. This chain connects TRBV5-5 to TRBJ2-7, with D uncertain. Trimming took off 0 bases at V and 3 bases at J, with 4 bases between the two ends. This CDR3 contains 12 residues. Germline assignment: CDR1 SGHKS and CDR2 YYEKEE (reference sequence). CDR3 sequence: CASSLVYYEQYF. Incomplete CDR3 DNA: TGTGCCAGCAGCTTGGTCTACTACGAG.

A word on this clone: Read data end 3 residues before the CDR3 end; the end is taken from the germline J gene. The chain employs TRBV5-5 and TRBJ2-1; D perhaps matches TRBD1 (7 bases). CDR3 length: 15 residues. From germline, CDR1 is SGHKS and CDR2 YYEKEE (reference sequence). Trimming stripped 4 bases from V and 4 bases from J, with 15 bases between. This CDR3 is CASSPEGQRYNEQFF. The CDR3 DNA, read in part, is TGTGCCAGCAGCCCGGAGGGACAGAGATACAATGAG.